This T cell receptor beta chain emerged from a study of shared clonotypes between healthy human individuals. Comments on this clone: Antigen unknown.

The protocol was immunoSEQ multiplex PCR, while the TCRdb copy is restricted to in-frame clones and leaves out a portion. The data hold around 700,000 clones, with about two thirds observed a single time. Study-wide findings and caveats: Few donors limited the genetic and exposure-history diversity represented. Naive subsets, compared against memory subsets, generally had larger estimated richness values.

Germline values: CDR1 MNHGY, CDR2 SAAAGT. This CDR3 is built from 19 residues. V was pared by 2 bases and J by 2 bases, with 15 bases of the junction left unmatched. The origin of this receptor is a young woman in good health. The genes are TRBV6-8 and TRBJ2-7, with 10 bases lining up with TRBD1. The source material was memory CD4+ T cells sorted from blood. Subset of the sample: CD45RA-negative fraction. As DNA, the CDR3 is TGTGCCAGCAGTTACGCCCATACTGATCCGGGACAGGGGCCCTACGAGCAGTACTTC. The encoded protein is CASSYAHTDPGQGPYEQYF.